The present T cell receptor (beta chain) was sequenced within a study of T cells after posttransplantation cyclophosphamide. The study, taken as a whole, reports: Tissue-infiltrating T cells from skin or gut overlapped little with blood T cells. Later blood repertoires were often dominated by clones from the donor CD8+ memory compartment. After PTCy, TRB diversity resembled that of CNI/methotrexate controls.

Libraries were prepared by immunoSEQ multiplex PCR; TCRdb keeps only in-frame clonotypes and omits some of them. The repertoire consists of tens of thousands of clones, with about 86% occurring once and the leading ten covering approximately 3%. A word on this clone: Its specificity is not known.

Sequenced material: PBMCs. This TCR was recovered from a man aged 30 to 45 with a blood cancer, CMV-positive, and with a related stem cell donor.

The CDR3 nucleotides are TGTGCCAGCAGCTTAGTAGGCCCTAGGCCAGGGTTTGAAGAGACCCAGTACTTC. Protein sequence: CASSLVGPRPGFEETQYF. V gene TRBV7-2 combines with J gene TRBJ2-5; TRBD1 is a possible D gene (5 bases). The CDR3 is 18 residues long. Trimming shortened V by 1 base and J by 3 bases, and 21 bases separated the two germline ends. Looked up from germline, CDR1 is SGHTA and CDR2 is FQGNSA.